This T cell receptor beta chain was identified in a study of blood T cell repertoires in COVID-19. Method: immunoSEQ multiplex PCR; TCRdb's copy keeps in-frame clones and lacks some. The sample holds roughly 100,000 clones; 90% are singletons and the top ten take approximately 7%. This clone occurred once. V was cut by 3 bases and J by 6 bases, with 15 bases left in between. The CDR3 contains 15 residues. Per the germline V gene, CDR1 is LNHDA and CDR2 is SQIVND (reference sequence). The sequence was obtained from a man between 18 and 29 years old with COVID-19, enrolled during active disease. Sequencing input: peripheral blood. The chain employs TRBV19 and TRBJ1-5; a weak D match, TRBD1 (5 bases). DNA for the CDR3: TGTGCCAGTAGTATTGGTCAGGGAAGGGGTCAGCCCCAGCATTTT. As protein: CASSIGQGRGQPQHF.